This T cell receptor beta chain was obtained from a study of blood T cell repertoires in COVID-19. Study information: From T cells, B-cell-depleted T cells, or PBMCs came the material, which was cDNA or gDNA.

The method was immunoSEQ multiplex PCR; TCRdb's version includes in-frame clones alone and lacks a portion of them. The sample includes approximately 270,000 clones, about 86% of them seen just once. V shed 4 bases and J 1 base; nucleotides not matched to a gene: 3. Germline V gene lookup returns CDR1 SGHRS and CDR2 YFSETQ. The CDR3 length is 14 residues. The sequence was obtained from a man at least 80 years old with acute or convalescent COVID-19. The chain joins TRBV5-1 to TRBJ1-2, with TRBD1 matching 8 bases. Input material: peripheral blood. This CDR3 is CASSNGQGNYGYTF. CDR3 in DNA: TGCGCCAGCAGCAATGGACAGGGTAACTATGGCTACACCTTC.